These 25 T cell receptor beta chains originate from one sample sequenced in a study of CD8 T cells in Susac syndrome. A quantity of about 0.45 to 1 ug RNA underwent reverse transcription using random hexamers. TCRdb independently ran MiXCR on the immunoSEQ multiplex PCR reads; one entry per CDR3 protein. The sample lists around 130,000 distinct CDR3 sequences; 75% to 90% were seen once. Sequenced input: CD8+ T cells from PBMCs. The receptors originated from a human donor with multiple sclerosis.

J is TRBJ2-2 and V is TRBV29-1; D not resolved. The V and J ends lost 7 bases and 6 bases respectively, with 12 bases between them. Germline CDR1 reads SQVTM; CDR2 reads ANQGSEA. This CDR3 region has 12 residues. The CDR3 region is CSAPHQSGELFF. The CDR3 DNA reads TGCAGCGCCCCTCACCAGTCCGGGGAGCTGTTTTTT.

The V call is TRBV7-6, the J call TRBJ1-3; D possibly corresponds to TRBD1 (6 bases). Trimming left V 1 base short and J 0 bases short, with 16 bases between. The CDR3 covers 18 residues. Germline V gene lookup returns CDR1 SGHVS and CDR2 FNYEAQ. CDR3 nucleotide sequence: TGTGCCAGCAGCTTAGAAGCGGGACATGTCTCCTCTGGAAACACCATATATTTT. Protein product: CASSLEAGHVSSGNTIYF.

This chain joins TRBV14 and TRBJ1-1; no clear D. Germline-derived CDR1 and CDR2 are SGHDN and FVKESK. The CDR3 length is 12 residues. V was trimmed by 4 bases and J by 7 bases, leaving 10 bases between them. CDR3 sequence reads: CASSLAGFEAFF. CDR3 nucleotide sequence: TGTGCCAGCAGCCTAGCGGGTTTTGAAGCTTTCTTT.

The chain uses TRBV5-4 and TRBJ1-1; the D gene is possibly TRBD1 (6 bases). Trimming removed 1 base at V and 0 bases at J, with 7 bases between. CDR1 and CDR2 (germline): SGHNT, YYREEE (reference sequence). The CDR3 sequence is 14 residues long. For the CDR3, the DNA is TGTGCCAGCAGCTTGACAGGGCTGAACACTGAAGCTTTCTTT. Its protein is CASSLTGLNTEAFF.

The chain joins TRBV20-1 to TRBJ2-1; 7 bases line up with TRBD2. The CDR3 is 15 residues long. CDR1 and CDR2 (germline): DFQATT, SNEGSKA (reference sequence). After removal of 2 bases from V and 2 bases from J, the junction contained 6 bases not matched to a gene. The chain's CDR3 is CSARPAGEAYNEQFF. CDR3 DNA sequence: TGCAGTGCTAGACCCGCGGGAGAGGCCTACAATGAGCAGTTCTTC.

V gene TRBV4-1 combines with J gene TRBJ1-1; possible D gene TRBD1, 5 bases. The V gene lost 4 bases and the J gene lost 3 bases, with 15 bases spanning the gap. Looked up from germline, CDR1 is MGHRA and CDR2 is YSYEKL. This CDR3 spans 15 amino acids. CDR3 coding DNA: TGCGCCAGCAGCCCAGGGAGGGGATCGTACACTGAAGCTTTCTTT. It translates to CASSPGRGSYTEAFF.

CDR3 loop: CASTTGRQPQHF. Here the CDR3 DNA reads TGTGCCAGCACGACAGGGAGGCAGCCCCAGCATTTT. V and J are TRBV27 and TRBJ1-5, with 7 nucleotides matching TRBD1. In germline, CDR1 is MNHEY, CDR2 SMNVEV (reference sequence). This CDR3 has 12 residues. V shed 7 bases and J 7 bases; nucleotides not matched to a gene: 4.

J is TRBJ2-3 and V is TRBV6-1; perhaps TRBD1 as D (5 bases). CDR1 and CDR2 (germline): MNHNS, SASEGT. V lost 5 bases, J lost 2 bases, and 11 bases lay in between. The CDR3 contains 14 residues. This CDR3 is CASSTGGHTDTQYF. The DNA of the CDR3 is TGTGCCAGCAGTACGGGCGGACACACAGATACGCAGTATTTT.

The J gene is TRBJ2-2, the V gene TRBV12-3 or TRBV12-4; D is uncertain. V lost 6 bases and J 7 bases, leaving 15 bases between the germline ends. This CDR3 comprises 14 residues. CDR3 DNA sequence: TGTGCCAGCAGCCCTGTAACCATTAGCGGGGAGCTGTTTTTT. It translates to CASSPVTISGELFF.

The gene calls are TRBV6-1 and TRBJ2-7; 7 nucleotides line up with TRBD2. Germline CDR1 MNHNS, CDR2 SASEGT. Germline trimming cut 2 bases from V and 7 bases from J; bases unmatched to any gene: 8. CDR3 length equals 14 residues. The chain's CDR3 is CASSETGGSGEQYV. In DNA form, the CDR3 reads TGTGCCAGCAGTGAAACGGGGGGTTCGGGGGAGCAGTACGTC.

The V and J genes are TRBV30 and TRBJ1-1; possible D gene TRBD1, 5 bases. The CDR3 has 12 residues. The V gene's germline CDR1 is GTSNPN and CDR2 SVGIG (reference sequence). The V end lost 5 bases, the J end lost 4 bases, and 11 bases lay between the germline ends. The CDR3 bases are TGTGCCTGGGGGACCGTTTCCACTGAAGCTTTCTTT. This gives the protein CAWGTVSTEAFF.

The chain recombines TRBV2 with TRBJ2-3, with 7 nucleotides matching TRBD2. The CDR3 covers 16 residues. Germline assignment: CDR1 SNHLY and CDR2 FYNNEI. V gave up 6 bases and J gave up 2 bases; unmatched junction bases: 11. The CDR3 nucleotides read TGTGCCAGCAGCGCCGGGACTACCTATTCCACAGATACGCAGTATTTT. This codes for CASSAGTTYSTDTQYF. The full variable domain, in which reference TRBV2 and TRBJ2-3 provide the parts outside the CDR3, is EPEVTQTPSHQVTQMGQEVILRCVPISNHLYFYWYRQILGQKVEFLVSFYNNEISEKSEIFDDQFSVERPDGSNFTLKIRSTKLEDSAMYFCASSAGTTYSTDTQYFGPGTRLTVL.

The rearrangement uses TRBV5-1 and TRBJ1-1, with 7 bases that match TRBD1. The V gene end was trimmed by 4 bases and the J gene end by 1 base; junction bases not matched to a gene: 4. CDR1 and CDR2 from the germline V gene are SGHRS and YFSETQ. The CDR3 has 14 amino acids. The CDR3 sequence: CASSPDRPNTEAFF. The DNA of the CDR3 is TGCGCCAGCAGCCCGGACAGGCCGAACACTGAAGCTTTCTTT.

The J gene is TRBJ1-5, the V gene TRBV2; D call uncertain. V gave up 7 bases and J gave up 2 bases, with 12 bases separating them. Germline V lookup: CDR1 SNHLY, CDR2 FYNNEI. CDR3 length equals 14 residues. As DNA, the CDR3 is TGTGCCAGCACGGGAGCGGAAGGCAATCAGCCCCAGCATTTT. The encoded protein is CASTGAEGNQPQHF.

The V and J genes are TRBV11-2 and TRBJ2-7, with D possibly matching TRBD1 (5 bases). The CDR3 totals 14 residues. The germline V gene has CDR1 SGHAT and CDR2 FQNNGV. Trimming removed 1 base from V and 3 bases from J, with 10 bases in between. CDR3 DNA: TGTGCCAGCAGCTTAGGGCAGGGAAACTACGAGCAGTACGTC. Protein product: CASSLGQGNYEQYV.

The chain combines TRBV6-2 or TRBV6-3 with TRBJ2-1, with D maybe TRBD1 (5 bases). Germline assignment: CDR1 MNHEY and CDR2 SVGEGT. Trimming stripped 10 bases from V and 9 bases from J, with 25 bases between. There are 15 residues in the CDR3. CDR3 sequence: CATAQKTGFASEQFF. The CDR3 DNA reads as TGTGCCACCGCCCAAAAAACAGGTTTCGCTAGTGAGCAGTTCTTC.

The chain joins TRBV2 to TRBJ2-3, with a weak D call TRBD1 (5 bases). V was pared by 1 base and J by 0 bases, with 11 bases between. Germline CDR1 and CDR2: SNHLY and FYNNEI. The CDR3 runs 16 residues. The CDR3 loop is CASSEGGHLSTDTQYF. CDR3 DNA: TGTGCCAGCAGTGAAGGGGGCCACCTAAGCACAGATACGCAGTATTTT.

Here the CDR3 DNA reads TGTGCCAGCAGCTTGACAGCTCCGCGTGAGCAGTTCTTC. Translating it yields CASSLTAPREQFF. The gene calls are TRBV12-3 or TRBV12-4 and TRBJ2-1; D perhaps matches TRBD1 (5 bases). The CDR3 totals 13 residues. Trimming cost V 6 bases and J 9 bases, with 15 bases left between them.

The CDR3 DNA follows: TGTGCCAGCAGTGGGACGTTGGGGCGCGACAATGAGCAGTTCTTC. Encoded protein: CASSGTLGRDNEQFF. The chain uses TRBV6-2 or TRBV6-3 and TRBJ2-1; D tentatively fits TRBD1 or TRBD2 (5 bases each). V dropped 5 bases and J dropped 5 bases, with 16 bases sitting between them. The CDR3 consists of 15 residues. Germline CDR1 and CDR2: MNHEY and SVGEGT.

The V gene is TRBV6-5, the J gene TRBJ2-3; either TRBD1 or TRBD2 may supply D (5 bases each). The CDR3 runs to 15 residues. CDR1 and CDR2 (germline): MNHEY, SVGAGI. The ends were cut back, 0 bases at V and 0 bases at J, with 7 bases in the middle. This CDR3 is CASSYSGESTDTQYF. In DNA, the CDR3 is TGTGCCAGCAGTTACTCAGGGGAGAGCACAGATACGCAGTATTTT.

The chain joins TRBV27 to TRBJ2-7; D is undetermined. This CDR3 contains 14 residues. V dropped 3 bases and J dropped 5 bases, with 14 bases sitting between them. In germline, CDR1 is MNHEY, CDR2 SMNVEV (reference sequence). CDR3 residues: CASSFEPTNNEQYF. The CDR3 nucleotides are TGTGCCAGCAGTTTTGAACCTACAAACAACGAGCAGTACTTC.

The chain employs TRBV13 and TRBJ2-2, with 9 bases that match TRBD1. The germline gives CDR1 PRHDT, CDR2 FYEKMQ (reference sequence). The ends lost 5 bases at V and 5 bases at J; junction bases unmatched: 15. The CDR3 runs to 18 residues. The CDR3 loop is CASSPDPGQGGWTGELFF. CDR3 DNA: TGTGCCAGCAGCCCGGACCCGGGACAGGGAGGATGGACCGGGGAGCTGTTTTTT.

V and J are TRBV29-1 and TRBJ2-2, with 8 bases that match TRBD2. The V gene's germline CDR1 is SQVTM and CDR2 ANQGSEA. The CDR3 contains 13 residues. V was clipped by 5 bases and J by 6 bases; unmatched bases: 5. CDR3 in amino acids: CSVPRGGPGELFF. CDR3 nucleotide sequence: TGCAGCGTTCCCCGGGGGGGCCCCGGGGAGCTGTTTTTT.

The chain uses TRBV6-5 and TRBJ1-6; D not resolved. CDR1 is MNHEY and CDR2 is SVGAGI in the germline V gene. The V end was cut by 0 bases, the J end by 7 bases, with 16 bases between. The CDR3 spans 17 residues. The CDR3 bases are TGTGCCAGCAGTTACTCGGTGGTCACCCCTTTGAATTCACCCCTCCACTTT. Amino acids: CASSYSVVTPLNSPLHF.

The chain carries TRBV5-4 and TRBJ1-2; no clear D gene. V lost 0 bases and J lost 0, with 12 bases in between. Germline lookup yields CDR1 SGHNT and CDR2 YYREEE (reference sequence). The CDR3 runs 16 residues. The DNA for the CDR3 is TGTGCCAGCAGCTTGGTTCCGGGCAGAGCTAACTATGGCTACACCTTC. It translates to CASSLVPGRANYGYTF.